The 20 T cell receptor beta chains in this list originate from one sample, sequenced in a study of cytomegalovirus exposure and HLA in healthy donors. Researchers ran the PCR with 60 Vbeta and 13 Jbeta primers. Method: immunoSEQ multiplex PCR; TCRdb's copy keeps in-frame clones and lacks some. The repertoire holds roughly 190,000 clones, almost 80% seen once, with around 1.6% in the top ten. The sequenced sample was PBMCs. The origin of the receptors is a woman aged 18-29 years in good health and CMV-seronegative.

J is TRBJ1-3 and V is TRBV12-5; a weak D match, TRBD1 (5 bases). V dropped 1 base and J dropped 0 bases, with 13 bases sitting between them. The CDR3 covers 17 residues. Germline V gives CDR1 LGHNT, CDR2 FRNRAP. DNA for the CDR3: TGTGCTAGTGGTTTGGGTCCAGGGCCCTACTCTGGAAACACCATATATTTT. The encoded protein is CASGLGPGPYSGNTIYF. The variable domain in full, with the rest retrieved from reference TRBV12-5 and TRBJ1-3, is DARVTQTPRHKVTEMGQEVTMRCQPILGHNTVFWYRQTMMQGLELLAYFRNRAPLDDSGMPKDRFSAEMPDATLATLKIQPSEPRDSAVYFCASGLGPGPYSGNTIYFGEGSWLTVV.

The chain uses TRBV7-6 and TRBJ2-5, with D maybe TRBD1 (6 bases). The J call may not be correct, given that the DNA end is closer to TRBJ2-7. Germline V gene sequence: CDR1 SGHVS, CDR2 FNYEAQ. This CDR3 has 14 amino acids. The CDR3 region has the DNA TGTGCCAGCAGCCCTCGGGACAAAGGCTACGAGCAGTACTTC. Encoded protein: CASSPRDKGYEQYF.

This chain joins TRBV7-9 and TRBJ2-3; D not resolved. V lost 5 bases and J lost 0, with 9 bases in between. Germline-derived CDR1 and CDR2 are SEHNR and FQNEAQ (reference sequence). The CDR3 is 14 residues long. The CDR3 DNA is TGTGCCAGCAGCCCGGTGGGCAGCACAGATACGCAGTATTTT. Translated, it gives CASSPVGSTDTQYF.

The chain carries TRBV6-5 and TRBJ1-6; tentatively, D is TRBD1 (5 bases). The CDR3 sequence is 13 residues long. V lost 4 bases and J lost 10, with 11 bases in between. Germline loops: CDR1 MNHEY, CDR2 SVGAGI. CDR3 loop: CASSWSGASPLHF. As DNA, the CDR3 is TGTGCCAGCAGTTGGAGCGGGGCCTCACCCCTCCACTTT.

The chain combines TRBV5-1 with TRBJ1-4; TRBD1 matches 7 bases. V lost 2 bases and J lost 0; bases outside the gene matches: 4. Germline CDR1 reads SGHRS; CDR2 reads YFSETQ. The CDR3 covers 16 residues. In DNA form, the CDR3 reads TGCGCCAGCAGCTTACAGGGGCTAGCAACTAATGAAAAACTGTTTTTT. It encodes CASSLQGLATNEKLFF.

The gene calls are TRBV5-6 and TRBJ2-2; TRBD1 might be the D (8 bases). Germline V gene sequence: CDR1 SGHDT, CDR2 YYEEEE. Trimming removed 1 base at V and 9 bases at J, with 19 bases between. The CDR3 consists of 16 residues. As DNA, the CDR3 is TGTGCCAGCAGCTTGATCCCACAGGGGGGGATCCGGGAGCTGTTTTTT. It codes for CASSLIPQGGIRELFF.

The chain joins TRBV4-2 to TRBJ1-4, with 8 bases lining up with TRBD1. Germline trimming cut 2 bases from V and 8 bases from J; bases unmatched to any gene: 10. The CDR3 is made up of 16 amino acids. Germline V gene lookup returns CDR1 LGHNA and CDR2 YNFKEQ. CDR3 residues: CASSQNAGGHREKLFF. In DNA form, the CDR3 reads TGTGCCAGCAGCCAAAACGCAGGGGGCCATCGAGAAAAACTGTTTTTT.

This clone has only a few counts. This chain connects TRBV7-2 to TRBJ2-7, with 7 bases fitting TRBD1. Germline assignment: CDR1 SGHTA and CDR2 FQGNSA. The CDR3 runs to 13 residues. Trimming at V came to 5 bases and at J to 5 bases, leaving 6 bases not matched to a gene. The CDR3 DNA sequence: TGTGCCAGCAGCCCAGACAGGGTTCACGAGCAGTACTTC. Encoded protein: CASSPDRVHEQYF. Drawing the rest from reference TRBV7-2 and TRBJ2-7, the complete variable domain is GAGVSQSPSNKVTEKGKDVELRCDPISGHTALYWYRQSLGQGLEFLIYFQGNSAPDKSGLPSDRFSAERTGGSVSTLTIQRTQQEDSAVYLCASSPDRVHEQYFGPGTRLTVT.

The gene calls are TRBV28 and TRBJ2-7; possible D gene TRBD2, 5 bases. From germline, CDR1 is MDHEN and CDR2 SYDVKM. V dropped 6 bases and J dropped 3 bases, with 21 bases sitting between them. The CDR3 contains 16 residues. This chain's CDR3 is CASSPPTGMKNYEQYF. The CDR3 nucleotides read TGTGCCAGCAGCCCCCCGACGGGGATGAAAAACTACGAGCAGTACTTC. The entire variable domain, with the rest obtained from reference TRBV28 and TRBJ2-7, is as follows: DVKVTQSSRYLVKRTGEKVFLECVQDMDHENMFWYRQDPGLGLRLIYFSYDVKMKEKGDIPEGYSVSREKKERFSLILESASTNQTSMYLCASSPPTGMKNYEQYFGPGTRLTVT.

Worth noting for this clone: One junction end does not reproduce the germline sequence, and a read error may be involved. This sequence joins TRBV7-7 and TRBJ2-3; maybe TRBD2 (5 bases). The CDR3 spans 15 residues. The germline V gene has CDR1 SSHAT and CDR2 FNYEAQ (reference sequence). The CDR3 DNA reads as TGTGCTAGCAGCCCTGACGGAGGTAGCACAGATACGCAGTATTTT. It translates to CASSPDGGSTDTQYF.

The rearrangement links TRBV5-5 to TRBJ1-6; D perhaps matches TRBD1 (5 bases). Trimming took 0 bases from V and 9 from J, leaving 13 bases between them. The CDR3 totals 15 residues. CDR1 SGHKS and CDR2 YYEKEE come from the germline V gene (reference sequence). In nucleotides, the CDR3 is TGTGCCAGCAGCTTGGGTCAGGGCTTGGGTTCACCCCTCCACTTT. It encodes CASSLGQGLGSPLHF.

The chain combines TRBV28 with TRBJ1-4; 9 positions match TRBD1. CDR3 length: 16 residues. The J segment lost 8 bases and the V segment lost 5 bases, leaving 12 bases of the junction unmatched. CDR1 is MDHEN and CDR2 is SYDVKM in the germline V gene. CDR3 in amino acids: CASSALLGDRAEKLFF. CDR3 coding DNA: TGTGCCAGCAGTGCACTACTGGGGGACAGGGCCGAAAAACTGTTTTTT.

The chain has TRBV5-1 and TRBJ2-1; TRBD2 matches 9 bases. This CDR3 region has 15 residues. Germline CDR1 reads SGHRS; CDR2 reads YFSETQ. J gave up 7 bases and V 7 bases, and 12 bases lay outside the gene matches. CDR3 in amino acids: CASGGISGSGNEQFF. In DNA form, the CDR3 reads TGCGCCAGCGGGGGTATTAGCGGGAGTGGGAATGAGCAGTTCTTC.

The rearrangement joins TRBV6-4 to TRBJ1-2, with 12 bases fitting TRBD1. Germline V gene sequence: CDR1 MRHNA, CDR2 SNTAGT. The CDR3 consists of 15 residues. Unmatched junction bases numbered 4, after V lost 5 bases and J lost 3 bases. As DNA, the CDR3 is TGTGCCAGCAGTCCTGGGACAGGGGGCCACTATGGCTACACCTTC. This codes for CASSPGTGGHYGYTF.

The chain couples TRBV27 to TRBJ2-7; 12 positions agree with TRBD2. Germline CDR1 is MNHEY and CDR2 is SMNVEV (reference sequence). J was trimmed by 4 bases and V by 4 bases; bases with no gene match: 5. This CDR3 spans 15 amino acids. In DNA form, the CDR3 reads TGTGCCAGCAGTTACGAGACTAGCGGGAGTTACGAGCAGTACTTC. Protein product: CASSYETSGSYEQYF.

This clone was detected only a few times. The chain uses TRBV15 and TRBJ2-7, with a tentative D call TRBD1 (6 bases). V shed 1 base and J shed 1 base, with 11 bases lying between them. Per the germline V gene, CDR1 is LNHNV and CDR2 is YYDKDF (reference sequence). This CDR3 comprises 15 residues. The CDR3 sequence: CATSRGTVESYEQYF. The DNA of the CDR3 is TGTGCCACCAGCAGAGGGACAGTGGAATCCTACGAGCAGTACTTC.

CDR3 DNA: TGTGCCAGCAGGGCACAGGGGGCCTCCGGGGAGCTGTTTTTT. It specifies CASRAQGASGELFF. The chain employs TRBV6-5 and TRBJ2-2, with TRBD1 identical over 9 bases. CDR3 length: 14 residues. Germline CDR1 MNHEY, CDR2 SVGAGI. Losses at the gene ends were 6 bases for V and 6 bases for J; bases not matched to a gene: 5.

The gene calls are TRBV4-1 and TRBJ1-6; TRBD1 aligns across 10 bases. This CDR3 contains 16 residues. V shed 4 bases and J 7 bases; nucleotides not matched to a gene: 7. Germline V gene data show CDR1 as MGHRA and CDR2 as YSYEKL. The CDR3 region is CASSPEGTGDNSPLHF. The CDR3, as DNA: TGCGCCAGCAGCCCAGAAGGGACAGGGGACAATTCACCCCTCCACTTT.

The chain combines TRBV28 with TRBJ1-2; D not resolved. The CDR3 consists of 16 residues. CDR1 is MDHEN, CDR2 SYDVKM, per germline. The V end lost 1 base, the J end lost 4 bases, and 16 bases lay between the germline ends. The CDR3 protein is CASSLSRQNSRYGYTF. The CDR3 nucleotides are TGTGCCAGCAGTTTATCCCGACAAAACTCTCGCTATGGCTACACCTTC.

This chain connects TRBV6-6 to TRBJ2-1, with 7 nucleotides matching TRBD1. Germline CDR1 is MNHNY and CDR2 is SVGAGI (reference sequence). This CDR3 is built from 15 residues. The junction had 8 bases not matched to a gene; V was cut back by 0 bases and J by 9 bases. The chain's CDR3 is CASSYSTRQGSEQFF. CDR3 in DNA: TGTGCCAGCAGTTACTCGACCCGACAGGGTTCTGAGCAGTTCTTC.